The rows below give T cell receptor beta chains drawn from one sample of a study of cytomegalovirus exposure and HLA in healthy donors. Here immunoSEQ multiplex PCR was the method, and the copy in TCRdb shows in-frame clones only, minus some. The sample consists of roughly 130,000 clones, 60% to 85% of them appearing once. Sequenced input: PBMCs. The receptor set was obtained from a woman aged 35 to 49 in good health and CMV-seronegative. Each CDR3 is given with its conserved first and last residue. The order of the fields is clone size, CDR3 length, D gene, V gene, J gene, CDR3 protein, CDR3 DNA. The D gene is left open where the match is weak. The size entry is marked missing in some rows and otherwise reads once, few, many or a size class.

NA	13	TRBD2	TRBV11-2	TRBJ2-7	CASSWGEGREQYF	TGCGCCAGCAGCTGGGGGGAGGGGCGCGAGCAGTACTTC
NA	13	NA	TRBV18	TRBJ1-6	CASSPVTESPLHF	TGTGCCAGCTCACCTGTTACAGAATCACCCCTCCACTTT
NA	12	NA	TRBV2	TRBJ2-2	CASEGSTGELFF	TGTGCCAGCGAAGGGAGCACCGGGGAGCTGTTTTTT
NA	15	NA	TRBV9	TRBJ2-2	CASSAQGGSTGELFF	TGTGCCAGCAGCGCCCAGGGGGGCAGCACCGGGGAGCTGTTTTTT
once	15	NA	TRBV2	TRBJ1-4	CARTESAGSNEKLFF	TGTGCCAGAACCGAATCGGCGGGTTCTAATGAAAAACTGTTTTTT
NA	17	TRBD1	TRBV25-1	TRBJ1-2	CASSNLGTGENNYGYTF	TGTGCCAGCAGCAACCTTGGGACAGGTGAAAATAACTATGGCTACACCTTC
NA	15	NA	TRBV28	TRBJ1-4	CASSLGGSTNEKLFF	TGTGCCAGCAGTTTAGGGGGCTCAACTAATGAAAAACTGTTTTTT
NA	16	TRBD1	TRBV6-5	TRBJ1-2	CASSYSKHRGDYGYTF	TGTGCCAGCAGTTACTCGAAACACAGGGGGGACTATGGCTACACCTTC
NA	12	NA	TRBV18	TRBJ1-1	CASSPAGAEAFF	TGTGCCAGCTCACCGGCGGGTGCTGAAGCTTTCTTT
NA	15	NA	TRBV2	TRBJ2-2	CASSAGLTNTGELFF	TGTGCCAGCAGTGCTGGACTCACGAACACCGGGGAGCTGTTTTTT
NA	15	NA	TRBV13	TRBJ2-3	CASSGGLSSTDTQYF	TGTGCCAGCAGCGGGGGACTGTCGAGCACAGATACGCAGTATTTT
once	14	NA	TRBV28	TRBJ2-7	CASTLQGFYGEQYF	TGTGCCAGCACACTTCAGGGATTTTACGGCGAGCAGTACTTC